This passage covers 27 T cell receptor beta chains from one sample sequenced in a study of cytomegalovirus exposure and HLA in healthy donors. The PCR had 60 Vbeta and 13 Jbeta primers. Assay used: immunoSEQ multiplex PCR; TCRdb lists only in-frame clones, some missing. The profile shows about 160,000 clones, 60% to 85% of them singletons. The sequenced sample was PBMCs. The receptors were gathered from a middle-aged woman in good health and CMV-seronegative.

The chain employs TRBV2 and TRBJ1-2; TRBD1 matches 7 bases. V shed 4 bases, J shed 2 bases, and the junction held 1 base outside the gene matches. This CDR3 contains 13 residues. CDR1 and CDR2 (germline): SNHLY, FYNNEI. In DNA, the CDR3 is TGTGCCAGCAGTGCGGGACAGAACTATGGCTACACCTTC. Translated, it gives CASSAGQNYGYTF.

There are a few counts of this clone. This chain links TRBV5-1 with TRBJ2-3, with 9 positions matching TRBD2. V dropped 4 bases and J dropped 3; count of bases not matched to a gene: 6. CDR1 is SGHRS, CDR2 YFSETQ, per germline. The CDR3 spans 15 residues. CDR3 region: CASSLTSGLTDTQYF. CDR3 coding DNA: TGCGCCAGCAGCCTTACTAGCGGGTTAACAGATACGCAGTATTTT.

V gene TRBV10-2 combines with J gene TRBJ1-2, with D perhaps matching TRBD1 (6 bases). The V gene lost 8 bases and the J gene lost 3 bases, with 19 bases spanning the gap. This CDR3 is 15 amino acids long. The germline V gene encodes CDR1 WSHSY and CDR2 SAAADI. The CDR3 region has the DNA TGCGCCAGCGAGAATAAGGCAGGGGCCCACTATGGCTACACCTTC. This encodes CASENKAGAHYGYTF.

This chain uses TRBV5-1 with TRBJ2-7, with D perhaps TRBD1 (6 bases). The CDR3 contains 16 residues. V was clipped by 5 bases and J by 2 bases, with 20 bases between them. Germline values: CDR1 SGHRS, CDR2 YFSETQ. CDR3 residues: CASRPDRPIGTYEQYF. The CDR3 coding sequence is TGCGCCAGCAGGCCCGACAGGCCTATTGGAACCTACGAGCAGTACTTC.

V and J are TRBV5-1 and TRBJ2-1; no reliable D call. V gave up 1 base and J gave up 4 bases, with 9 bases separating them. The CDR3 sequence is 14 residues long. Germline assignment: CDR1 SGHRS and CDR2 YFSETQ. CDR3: CASSLSASYNEQFF. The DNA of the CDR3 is TGCGCCAGCAGCTTGTCAGCGAGTTACAATGAGCAGTTCTTC.

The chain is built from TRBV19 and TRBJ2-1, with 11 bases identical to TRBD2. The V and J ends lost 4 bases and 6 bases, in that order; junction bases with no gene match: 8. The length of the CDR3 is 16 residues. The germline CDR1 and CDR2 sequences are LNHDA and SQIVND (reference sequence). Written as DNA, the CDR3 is TGTGCCAGTAGTAGAGGACCGGGACTAGCGGTCAATGAGCAGTTCTTC. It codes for CASSRGPGLAVNEQFF.

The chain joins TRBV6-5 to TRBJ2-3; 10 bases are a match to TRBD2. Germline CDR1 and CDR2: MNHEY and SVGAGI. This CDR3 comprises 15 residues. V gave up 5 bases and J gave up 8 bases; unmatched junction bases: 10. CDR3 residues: CASSPGLAVVGTQYF. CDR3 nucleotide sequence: TGTGCCAGCAGTCCCGGACTAGCGGTCGTCGGTACGCAGTATTTT.

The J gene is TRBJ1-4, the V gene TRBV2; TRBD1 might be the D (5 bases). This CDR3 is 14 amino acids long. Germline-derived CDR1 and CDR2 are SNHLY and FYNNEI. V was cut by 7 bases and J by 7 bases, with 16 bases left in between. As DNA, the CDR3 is TGTGCCAGCAATGAGGGGCGGTATGGTGAAAAACTGTTTTTT. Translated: CASNEGRYGEKLFF.

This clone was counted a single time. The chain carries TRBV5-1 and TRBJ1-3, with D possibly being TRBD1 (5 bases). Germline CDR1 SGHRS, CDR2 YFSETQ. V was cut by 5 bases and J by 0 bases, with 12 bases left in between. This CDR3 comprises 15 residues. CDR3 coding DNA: TGCGCCAGCAGGGAACAGGTTAGCTCTGGAAACACCATATATTTT. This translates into CASREQVSSGNTIYF. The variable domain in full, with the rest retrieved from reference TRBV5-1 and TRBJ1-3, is KAGVTQTPRYLIKTRGQQVTLSCSPISGHRSVSWYQQTPGQGLQFLFEYFSETQRNKGNFPGRFSGRQFSNSRSEMNVSTLELGDSALYLCASREQVSSGNTIYFGEGSWLTVV.

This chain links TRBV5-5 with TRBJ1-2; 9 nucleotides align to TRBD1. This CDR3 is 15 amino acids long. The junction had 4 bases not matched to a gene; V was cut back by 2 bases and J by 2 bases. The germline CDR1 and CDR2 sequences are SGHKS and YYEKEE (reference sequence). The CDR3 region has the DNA TGTGCCAGCAGCTTAAGGGACAGGGTGAACTATGGCTACACCTTC. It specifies CASSLRDRVNYGYTF.

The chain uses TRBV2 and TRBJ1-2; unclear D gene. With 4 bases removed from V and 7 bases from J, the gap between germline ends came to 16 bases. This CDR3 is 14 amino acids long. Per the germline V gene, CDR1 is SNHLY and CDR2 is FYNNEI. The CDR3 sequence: CASSGTGGEVGYTF. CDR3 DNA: TGTGCCAGCAGTGGGACTGGTGGGGAGGTTGGCTACACCTTC.

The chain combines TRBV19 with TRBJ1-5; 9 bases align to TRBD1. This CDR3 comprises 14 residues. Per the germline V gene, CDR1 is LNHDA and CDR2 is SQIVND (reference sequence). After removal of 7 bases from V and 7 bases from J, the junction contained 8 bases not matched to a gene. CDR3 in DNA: TGTGCCAGTAAGACGACAGGGGGTCTGCAGCCCCAGCATTTT. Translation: CASKTTGGLQPQHF.

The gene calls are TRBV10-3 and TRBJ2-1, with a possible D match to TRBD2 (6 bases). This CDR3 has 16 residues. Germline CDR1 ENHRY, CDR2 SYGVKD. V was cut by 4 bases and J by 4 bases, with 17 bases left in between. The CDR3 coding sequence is TGTGCCATCAGTGGTGGTGGTACGGAGGGATACAATGAGCAGTTCTTC. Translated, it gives CAISGGGTEGYNEQFF.

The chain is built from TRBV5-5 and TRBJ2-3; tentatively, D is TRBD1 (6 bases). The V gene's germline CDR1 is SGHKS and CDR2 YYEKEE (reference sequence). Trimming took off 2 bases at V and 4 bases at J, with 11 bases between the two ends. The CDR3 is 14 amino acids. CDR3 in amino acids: CASSFRGRADTQYF. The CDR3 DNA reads TGTGCCAGCAGCTTCAGGGGAAGGGCAGATACGCAGTATTTT.

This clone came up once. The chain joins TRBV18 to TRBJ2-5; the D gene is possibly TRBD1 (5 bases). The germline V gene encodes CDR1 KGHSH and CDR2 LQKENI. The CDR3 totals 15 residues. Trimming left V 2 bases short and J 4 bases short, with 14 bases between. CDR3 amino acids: CASSPGEGQGETQYF. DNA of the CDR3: TGTGCCAGCTCACCAGGTGAAGGGCAGGGAGAGACCCAGTACTTC. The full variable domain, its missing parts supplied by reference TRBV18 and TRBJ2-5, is NAGVMQNPRHLVRRRGQEARLRCSPMKGHSHVYWYRQLPEEGLKFMVYLQKENIIDESGMPKERFSAEFPKEGPSILRIQQVVRGDSAAYFCASSPGEGQGETQYFGPGTRLLVL.

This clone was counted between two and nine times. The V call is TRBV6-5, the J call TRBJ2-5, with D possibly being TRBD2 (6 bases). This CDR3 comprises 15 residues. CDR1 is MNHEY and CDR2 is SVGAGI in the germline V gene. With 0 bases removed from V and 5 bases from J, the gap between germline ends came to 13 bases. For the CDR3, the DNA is TGTGCCAGCAGTTACTCGTATCCGGGGGTGGAGACCCAGTACTTC. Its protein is CASSYSYPGVETQYF.

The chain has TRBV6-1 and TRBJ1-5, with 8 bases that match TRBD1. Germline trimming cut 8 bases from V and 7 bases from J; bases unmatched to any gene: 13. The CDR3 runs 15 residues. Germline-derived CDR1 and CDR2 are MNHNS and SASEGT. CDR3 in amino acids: CASEKDRVSLQPQHF. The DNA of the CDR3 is TGTGCCAGCGAGAAGGACAGGGTAAGCCTCCAGCCCCAGCATTTT.

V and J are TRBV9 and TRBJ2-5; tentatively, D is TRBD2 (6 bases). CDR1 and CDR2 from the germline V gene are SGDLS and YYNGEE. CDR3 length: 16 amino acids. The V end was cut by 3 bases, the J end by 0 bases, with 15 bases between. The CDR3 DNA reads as TGTGCCAGCAGCGGCGCGGGGTACTTTTACCAAGAGACCCAGTACTTC. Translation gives CASSGAGYFYQETQYF.

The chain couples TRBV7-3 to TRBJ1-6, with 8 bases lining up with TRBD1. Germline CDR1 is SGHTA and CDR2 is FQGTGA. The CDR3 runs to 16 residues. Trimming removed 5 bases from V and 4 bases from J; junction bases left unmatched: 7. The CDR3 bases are TGTGCCAGCAGCAGACAGGGGTCGGGGTATAATTCACCCCTCCACTTT. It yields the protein CASSRQGSGYNSPLHF.

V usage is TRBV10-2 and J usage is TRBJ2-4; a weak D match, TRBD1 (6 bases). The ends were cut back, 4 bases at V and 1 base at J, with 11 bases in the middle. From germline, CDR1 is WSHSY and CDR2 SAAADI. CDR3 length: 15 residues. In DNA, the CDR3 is TGCGCCAGCAGTGGAGGGGGTAGGGCCAAAAACATTCAGTACTTC. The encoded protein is CASSGGGRAKNIQYF.

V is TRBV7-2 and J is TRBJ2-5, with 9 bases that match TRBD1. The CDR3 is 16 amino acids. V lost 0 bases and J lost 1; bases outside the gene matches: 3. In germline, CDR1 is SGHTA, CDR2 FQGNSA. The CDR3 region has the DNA TGTGCCAGCAGCTTAGCGGTGACAGGGGGCCAAGAGACCCAGTACTTC. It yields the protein CASSLAVTGGQETQYF. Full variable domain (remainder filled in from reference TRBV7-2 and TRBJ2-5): GAGVSQSPSNKVTEKGKDVELRCDPISGHTALYWYRQSLGQGLEFLIYFQGNSAPDKSGLPSDRFSAERTGGSVSTLTIQRTQQEDSAVYLCASSLAVTGGQETQYFGPGTRLLVL.

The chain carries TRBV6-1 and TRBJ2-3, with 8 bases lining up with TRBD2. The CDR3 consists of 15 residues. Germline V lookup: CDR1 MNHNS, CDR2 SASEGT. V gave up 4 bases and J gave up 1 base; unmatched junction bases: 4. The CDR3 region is CASSVPRGGTDTQYF. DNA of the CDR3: TGTGCCAGCAGTGTTCCGCGGGGGGGCACAGATACGCAGTATTTT.

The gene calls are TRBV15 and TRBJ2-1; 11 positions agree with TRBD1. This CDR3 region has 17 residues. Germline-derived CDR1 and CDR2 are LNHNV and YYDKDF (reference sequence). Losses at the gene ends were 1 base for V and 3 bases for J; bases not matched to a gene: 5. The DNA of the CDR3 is TGTGCCACCAGCAGAGGGACAGGGGGCGGGGGCTACAATGAGCAGTTCTTC. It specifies CATSRGTGGGGYNEQFF.

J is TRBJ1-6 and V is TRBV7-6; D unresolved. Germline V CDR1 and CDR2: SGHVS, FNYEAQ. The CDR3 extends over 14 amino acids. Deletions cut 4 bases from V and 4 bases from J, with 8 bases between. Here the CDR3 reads CASSSAQYNSPLHF. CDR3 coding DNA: TGTGCCAGCAGCTCAGCCCAGTATAATTCACCCCTCCACTTT.

As DNA, the CDR3 is TGTGCCAGCAGCTCGTCCGGGACTAGCGGGGGGAGGGCCTACGAGCAGTACTTC. Translating it yields CASSSSGTSGGRAYEQYF. The chain couples TRBV7-8 to TRBJ2-7; 15 bases are shared with TRBD2. The CDR3 spans 18 residues. Germline V lookup: CDR1 SGHVS, CDR2 FQNEAQ. The trim removed 4 bases at V and 2 bases at J, leaving 9 bases unmatched.

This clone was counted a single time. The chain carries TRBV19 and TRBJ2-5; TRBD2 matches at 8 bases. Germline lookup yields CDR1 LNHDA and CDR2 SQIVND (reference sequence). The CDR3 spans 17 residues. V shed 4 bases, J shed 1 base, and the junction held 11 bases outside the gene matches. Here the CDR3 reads CASSNTNGLALQETQYF. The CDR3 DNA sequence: TGTGCCAGTAGTAATACCAATGGACTAGCCCTCCAAGAGACCCAGTACTTC.

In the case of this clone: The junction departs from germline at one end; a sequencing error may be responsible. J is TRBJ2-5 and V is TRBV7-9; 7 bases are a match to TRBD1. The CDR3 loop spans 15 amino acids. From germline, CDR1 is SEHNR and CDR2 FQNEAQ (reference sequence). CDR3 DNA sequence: TGTTCCAGCAGCTTCGTCCGGGACAGACCTTTTGCCCAGTACTTC. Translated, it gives CSSSFVRDRPFAQYF.